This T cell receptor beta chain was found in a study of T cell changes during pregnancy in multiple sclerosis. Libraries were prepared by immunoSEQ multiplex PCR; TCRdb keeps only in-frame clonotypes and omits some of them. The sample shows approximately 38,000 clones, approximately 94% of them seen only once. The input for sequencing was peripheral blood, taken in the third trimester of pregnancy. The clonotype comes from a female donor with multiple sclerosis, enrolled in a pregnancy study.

In DNA, the CDR3 is TGTGCCAGCAGACGCGCGAGGGCGGGAGGGGTCACAGATACGCAGTATTTT. It is translated as CASRRARAGGVTDTQYF. V is TRBV11-2 and J is TRBJ2-3; TRBD2 matches at 9 bases. J was trimmed by 2 bases and V by 6 bases; bases with no gene match: 12. This CDR3 comprises 17 residues. CDR1 is SGHAT and CDR2 is FQNNGV in the germline V gene.